This T cell receptor (beta chain) came from a study of blood T cell repertoires in COVID-19. Overall study context: Both acute and convalescent COVID-19 samples were obtained from the United States, Italy and Spain. In each case, the material was cDNA or gDNA derived from T cells, B-cell-depleted T cells, or PBMCs.

Per the original methods: How many nucleated cells were present was estimated from reference gene primer amplification. Generated by immunoSEQ multiplex PCR, the TCRdb table keeps only in-frame clones and is missing some. From that table come the V and J calls and clone size; the DNA was used to work out D and trimming. The table lists under 350,000 clones, 89% of them singletons, with 2.2% in the top ten. Germline V gene sequence: CDR1 WNHNN, CDR2 SYGVQD (reference sequence). The CDR3 runs to 14 residues. J lost 2 bases, V lost 7 bases, and 4 bases had no gene match. V gene TRBV10-1 combines with J gene TRBJ2-2, with TRBD1 matching over 7 bases. Input material: peripheral blood. This receptor was identified in a man aged 45 to 65 with acute or convalescent COVID-19. The CDR3 reads CASTGTDNTGELFF. The CDR3, as DNA: TGCGCCAGCACCGGGACAGATAACACCGGGGAGCTGTTTTTT.